This TCR beta chain was sequenced in a study of blood T cell repertoires in COVID-19. Sequencing was performed with immunoSEQ multiplex PCR; in TCRdb, only in-frame clones are kept and a portion is missing. The sample lists approximately 33,000 clones, approximately 88% occurring once. The specimen was peripheral blood. This TCR derives from a man between 60 and 70 years old with COVID-19, enrolled during active disease.

The CDR3 DNA reads as TGTGCCAGCAGCCCCCAGGTGGGAGATACGCAGTATTTT. It codes for CASSPQVGDTQYF. The chain is built from TRBV9 and TRBJ2-3, with D unresolved. The CDR3 contains 13 residues. Germline V gene sequence: CDR1 SGDLS, CDR2 YYNGEE. The V end was cut by 4 bases, the J end by 5 bases, with 11 bases between.